This TCR beta chain was identified in a study of shared clonotypes between healthy human individuals. CD45RA+ naive and CD45RA-negative memory subsets were separated from CD4+ cells. Sequencing was performed with immunoSEQ multiplex PCR; in TCRdb, only in-frame clones are kept and a portion is missing. The sample carries roughly 700,000 clones, roughly 70% recorded once. This clone was seen repeatedly, ten times or more. The sequence was collected from a woman between 25 and 40 years old in good health. Source material: memory CD4+ T cells sorted from blood. Subset reported: CD45RA-negative fraction.

CDR3 DNA: TGTGCCAGCAGCCAAAGTCAAGGGAGCTACACCTTC. Encoded protein: CASSQSQGSYTF. The chain links TRBV4-2 to TRBJ1-2; D gene ambiguous. The CDR3 contains 12 residues. V shed 2 bases and J shed 9 bases, with 10 bases lying between them. CDR1 LGHNA and CDR2 YNFKEQ come from the germline V gene.